Shown below are 3 T cell receptor beta chains from a single sample sequenced in a study of CD8+ T cells in alopecia areata. Extraction and reverse transcription of RNA yielded cDNA as the sequencing template. Here immunoSEQ multiplex PCR was the method, and the copy in TCRdb shows in-frame clones only, minus some. Of about 140,000 clones listed, around 51% are singletons. The material was CD4+ T cells sorted from blood, obtained at week 0. The receptors were gathered from a human donor with alopecia areata.

V and J are TRBV5-1 and TRBJ2-5, with 13 bases identical to TRBD2. CDR3 length: 17 residues. Trimming at V came to 0 bases and at J to 1 base, leaving 3 bases not matched to a gene. CDR1 SGHRS and CDR2 YFSETQ come from the germline V gene. The CDR3 sequence: CASSLGLAGGFQETQYF. Here the CDR3 DNA reads TGCGCCAGCAGCTTGGGACTAGCGGGAGGCTTCCAAGAGACCCAGTACTTC. The full variable domain, with the rest looked up from reference TRBV5-1 and TRBJ2-5, is KAGVTQTPRYLIKTRGQQVTLSCSPISGHRSVSWYQQTPGQGLQFLFEYFSETQRNKGNFPGRFSGRQFSNSRSEMNVSTLELGDSALYLCASSLGLAGGFQETQYFGPGTRLLVL.

The rearrangement uses TRBV30 and TRBJ1-5; 7 bases map to TRBD1. The CDR3 runs 15 residues. Unmatched junction bases numbered 9, after V lost 2 bases and J lost 5 bases. From germline, CDR1 is GTSNPN and CDR2 SVGIG (reference sequence). Written as DNA, the CDR3 is TGTGCCTGGAGTCCTTTGACAGGGACATATCAGCCCCAGCATTTT. Its translation: CAWSPLTGTYQPQHF.

The rearrangement links TRBV5-4 to TRBJ1-4, with a weak D call TRBD1 (6 bases). Germline V CDR1 and CDR2: SGHNT, YYREEE (reference sequence). V dropped 4 bases and J dropped 5 bases, with 15 bases sitting between them. The CDR3 consists of 15 residues. The DNA for the CDR3 is TGTGCCAGCAGCCCTTGGGGGGGGGCAAATGAAAAACTGTTTTTT. The encoded protein is CASSPWGGANEKLFF.